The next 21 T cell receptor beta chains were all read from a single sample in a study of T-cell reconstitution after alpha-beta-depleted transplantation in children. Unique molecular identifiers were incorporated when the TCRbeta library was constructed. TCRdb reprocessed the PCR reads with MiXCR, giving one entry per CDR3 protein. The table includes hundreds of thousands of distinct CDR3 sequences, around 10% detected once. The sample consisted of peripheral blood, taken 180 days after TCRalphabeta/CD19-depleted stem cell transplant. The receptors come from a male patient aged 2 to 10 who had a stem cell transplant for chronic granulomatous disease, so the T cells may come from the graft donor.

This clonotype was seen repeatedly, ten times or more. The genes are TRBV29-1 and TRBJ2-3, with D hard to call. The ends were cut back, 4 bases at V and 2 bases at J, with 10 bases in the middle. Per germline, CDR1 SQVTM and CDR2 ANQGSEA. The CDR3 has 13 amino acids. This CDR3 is CSVVGGTTDTQYF. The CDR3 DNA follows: TGCAGCGTTGTGGGCGGAACCACAGATACGCAGTATTTT.

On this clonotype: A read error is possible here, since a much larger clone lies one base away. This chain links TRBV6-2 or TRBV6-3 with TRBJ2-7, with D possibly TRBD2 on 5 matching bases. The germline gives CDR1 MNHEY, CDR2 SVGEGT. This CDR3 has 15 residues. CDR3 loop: CASSLDGITSYEQCF. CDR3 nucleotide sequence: TGTGCCAGCAGTTTAGACGGGATTACGTCCTACGAGCAGTGCTTC.

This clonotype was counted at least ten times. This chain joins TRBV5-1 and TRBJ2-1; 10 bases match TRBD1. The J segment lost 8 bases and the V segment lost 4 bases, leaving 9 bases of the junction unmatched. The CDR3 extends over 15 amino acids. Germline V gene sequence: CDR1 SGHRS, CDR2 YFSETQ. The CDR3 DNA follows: TGCGCCAGCAGCCGCCGGGACAGGGGTCTAGATGAGCAGTTCTTC. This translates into CASSRRDRGLDEQFF.

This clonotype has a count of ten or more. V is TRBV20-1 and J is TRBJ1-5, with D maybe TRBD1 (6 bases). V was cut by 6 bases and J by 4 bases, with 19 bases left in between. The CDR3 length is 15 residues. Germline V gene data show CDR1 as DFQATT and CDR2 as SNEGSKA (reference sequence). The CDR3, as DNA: TGCAGTGCCCTACCCGGCCAGGGGATAAATCAGCCCCAGCATTTT. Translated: CSALPGQGINQPQHF.

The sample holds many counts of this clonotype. CDR3 bases: TGCAGCGTTGAAAACCTCCGCGGGGCTCCAGATACGCAGTATTTT. This sequence encodes CSVENLRGAPDTQYF. The chain uses TRBV29-1 and TRBJ2-3; the D gene is possibly TRBD2 (6 bases). Trimming stripped 2 bases from V and 4 bases from J, with 16 bases between. Germline assignment: CDR1 SQVTM and CDR2 ANQGSEA. The CDR3 has 15 amino acids.

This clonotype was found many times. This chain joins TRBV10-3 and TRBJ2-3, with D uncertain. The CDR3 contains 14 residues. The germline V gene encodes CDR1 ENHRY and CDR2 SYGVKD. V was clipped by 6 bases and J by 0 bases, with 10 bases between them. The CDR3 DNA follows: TGTGCCATCAGCCCGAGAGCCAGCACAGATACGCAGTATTTT. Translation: CAISPRASTDTQYF.

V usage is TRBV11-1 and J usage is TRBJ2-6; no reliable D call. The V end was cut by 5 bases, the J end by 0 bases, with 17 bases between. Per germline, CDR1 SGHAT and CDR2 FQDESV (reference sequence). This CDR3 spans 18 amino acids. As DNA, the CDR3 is TGTGCCAGCAGCCCCCGGACGGTCGAGGTCTCTGGGGCCAACGTCCTGACTTTC. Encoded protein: CASSPRTVEVSGANVLTF.

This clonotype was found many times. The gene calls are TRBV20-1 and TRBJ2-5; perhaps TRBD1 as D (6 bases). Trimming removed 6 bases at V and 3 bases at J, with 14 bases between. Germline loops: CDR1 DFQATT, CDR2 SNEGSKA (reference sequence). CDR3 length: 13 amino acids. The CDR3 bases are TGCAGTGCCTCAGGAGAGGGGGAAGAGACCCAGTACTTC. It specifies CSASGEGEETQYF.

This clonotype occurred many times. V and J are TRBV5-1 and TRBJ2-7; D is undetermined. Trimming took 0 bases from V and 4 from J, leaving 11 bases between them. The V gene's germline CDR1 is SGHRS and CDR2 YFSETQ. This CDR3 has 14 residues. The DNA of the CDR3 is TGCGCCAGCAGCTTGGTAGTGTCCCCATACGAGCAGTACTTC. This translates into CASSLVVSPYEQYF.

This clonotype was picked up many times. As DNA, the CDR3 is TGCAGTGCTCCTGGGACAGGGACTAGCACAGATACGCAGTATTTT. It is translated as CSAPGTGTSTDTQYF. The chain links TRBV20-1 to TRBJ2-3; 9 nucleotides line up with TRBD1. From germline, CDR1 is DFQATT and CDR2 SNEGSKA (reference sequence). The CDR3 is 15 amino acids. V was pared by 5 bases and J by 0 bases, with 6 bases of the junction left unmatched.

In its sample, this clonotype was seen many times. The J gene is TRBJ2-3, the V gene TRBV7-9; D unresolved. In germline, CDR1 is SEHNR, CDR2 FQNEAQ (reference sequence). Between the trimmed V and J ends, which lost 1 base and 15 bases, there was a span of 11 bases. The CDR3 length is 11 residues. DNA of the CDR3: TGTGCCAGCAGCTTAGAATTGGGCCCTTATTTT. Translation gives CASSLELGPYF.

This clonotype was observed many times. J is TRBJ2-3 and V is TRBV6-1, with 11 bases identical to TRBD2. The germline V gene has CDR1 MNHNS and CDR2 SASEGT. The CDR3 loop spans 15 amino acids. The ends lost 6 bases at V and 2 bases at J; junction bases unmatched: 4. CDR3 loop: CASRPGLADTDTQYF. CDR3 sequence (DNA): TGTGCCAGCAGACCGGGACTAGCGGACACAGATACGCAGTATTTT.

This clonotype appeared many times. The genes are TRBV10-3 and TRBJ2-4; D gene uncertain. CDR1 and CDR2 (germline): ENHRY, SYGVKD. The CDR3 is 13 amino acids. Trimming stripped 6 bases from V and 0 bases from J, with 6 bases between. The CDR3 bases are TGTGCCATCAGCCAGCTAGCCAAAAACATTCAGTACTTC. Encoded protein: CAISQLAKNIQYF.

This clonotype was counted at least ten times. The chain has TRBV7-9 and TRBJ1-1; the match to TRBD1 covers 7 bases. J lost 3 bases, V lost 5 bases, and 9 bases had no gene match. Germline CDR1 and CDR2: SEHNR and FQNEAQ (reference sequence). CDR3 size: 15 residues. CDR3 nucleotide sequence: TGTGCCAGCAGCGCGTCAGGGGGAGTTTACACTGAAGCTTTCTTT. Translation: CASSASGGVYTEAFF. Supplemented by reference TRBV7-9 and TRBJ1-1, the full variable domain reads DTGVSQNPRHKITKRGQNVTFRCDPISEHNRLYWYRQTLGQGPEFLTYFQNEAQLEKSRLLSDRFSAERPKGSFSTLEIQRTEQGDSAMYLCASSASGGVYTEAFFGQGTRLTVV.

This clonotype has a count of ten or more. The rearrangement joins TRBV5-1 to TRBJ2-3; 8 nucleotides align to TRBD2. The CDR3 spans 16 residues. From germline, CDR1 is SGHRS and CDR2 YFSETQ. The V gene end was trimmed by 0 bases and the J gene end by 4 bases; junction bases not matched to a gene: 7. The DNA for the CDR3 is TGCGCCAGCAGCTTGGCCTTTCGGGAGGGGGCAGATACGCAGTATTTT. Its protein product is CASSLAFREGADTQYF.

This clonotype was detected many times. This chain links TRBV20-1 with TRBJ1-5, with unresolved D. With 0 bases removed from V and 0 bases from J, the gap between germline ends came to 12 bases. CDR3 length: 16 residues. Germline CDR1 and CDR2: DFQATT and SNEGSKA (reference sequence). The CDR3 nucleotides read TGCAGTGCTAGAGATGAAGGCCTGAGTAGCAATCAGCCCCAGCATTTT. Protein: CSARDEGLSSNQPQHF.

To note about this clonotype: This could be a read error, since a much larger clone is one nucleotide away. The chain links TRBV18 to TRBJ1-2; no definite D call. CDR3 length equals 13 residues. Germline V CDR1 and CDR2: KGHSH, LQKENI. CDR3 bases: TGTGCCAGCTCACGTGATAGGTACTATGGCGACACCTTC. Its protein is CASSRDRYYGDTF.

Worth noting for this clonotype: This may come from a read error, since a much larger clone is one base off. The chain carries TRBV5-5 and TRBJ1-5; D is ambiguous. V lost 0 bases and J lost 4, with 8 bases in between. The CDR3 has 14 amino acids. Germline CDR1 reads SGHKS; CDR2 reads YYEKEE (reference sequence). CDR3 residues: CASSLVPVNQPQHF. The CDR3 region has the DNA TGTGCCAGCAGCTTGGTGCCCGTTAATCAGCCCCAGCATTTT.

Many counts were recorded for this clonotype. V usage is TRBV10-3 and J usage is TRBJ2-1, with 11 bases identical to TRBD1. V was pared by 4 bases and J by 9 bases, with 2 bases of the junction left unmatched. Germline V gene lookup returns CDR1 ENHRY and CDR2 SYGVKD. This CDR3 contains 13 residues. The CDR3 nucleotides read TGTGCCATCAGTGGGACAGGGGGCGGTGAGCAGTTCTTC. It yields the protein CAISGTGGGEQFF.

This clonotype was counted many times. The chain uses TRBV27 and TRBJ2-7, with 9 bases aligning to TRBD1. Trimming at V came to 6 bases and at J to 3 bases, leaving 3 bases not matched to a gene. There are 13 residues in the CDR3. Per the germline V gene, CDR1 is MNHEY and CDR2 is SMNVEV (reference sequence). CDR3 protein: CASRGTGYYEQYF. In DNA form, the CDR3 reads TGTGCCAGCAGGGGGACAGGGTACTACGAGCAGTACTTC.

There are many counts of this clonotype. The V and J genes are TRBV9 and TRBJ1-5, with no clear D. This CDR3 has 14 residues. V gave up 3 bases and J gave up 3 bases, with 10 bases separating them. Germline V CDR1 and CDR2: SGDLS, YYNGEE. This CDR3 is CASSDGPANQPQHF. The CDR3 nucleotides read TGTGCCAGCAGCGACGGACCAGCCAATCAGCCCCAGCATTTT.